A selection of T cell receptor beta chains follows, all from one sample in a study of shared clonotypes between healthy human individuals. Profiled with immunoSEQ multiplex PCR; TCRdb holds only in-frame clones, not every one. The data show around 1,900,000 clones, over 85% seen once. Specimen: naive CD8+ T cells from PBMCs. Receptors originate from a man aged 18 to 30 in good health. Some clones in this sample may be carry-over from other donors' samples. The CDR3 runs from the conserved cysteine through the conserved F or W. Each record gives: J gene, clone size, D gene, CDR3 length, V gene, CDR3 protein, CDR3 DNA. D genes are given only for firm matches. Clone sizes are given selectively: once, few, many, or a class where the clone is expanded.

TRBJ2-5 NA TRBD2 15 TRBV15 CATSRGLAGQETQYF TGTGCCACCAGCAGGGGACTAGCGGGGCAAGAGACCCAGTACTTC
TRBJ2-2 NA NA 17 TRBV13 CASSLGRARMNTGELFF TGTGCCAGCAGCTTAGGCCGCGCGCGAATGAACACCGGGGAGCTGTTTTTT
TRBJ2-2 NA NA 15 TRBV19 CASSIWREGTGELFF TGTGCCAGTAGTATTTGGAGGGAAGGCACCGGGGAGCTGTTTTTT
TRBJ2-3 NA TRBD2 15 TRBV9 CASSESGSTTDTQYF TGTGCCAGCAGCGAGAGCGGGAGCACCACAGATACGCAGTATTTT
TRBJ1-5 once NA 14 TRBV5-4 CASSLPGLNQPQHF TGTGCCAGCAGCTTACCAGGACTCAATCAGCCCCAGCATTTT
TRBJ2-1 NA NA 16 TRBV2 CASKYVQGTVSHEQFF TGTGCCAGCAAATACGTTCAGGGAACCGTCAGCCATGAGCAGTTCTTC
TRBJ2-1 NA TRBD1 15 TRBV9 CASSGLRGSGNEQFF TGTGCCAGCAGCGGCCTCAGGGGGTCGGGCAATGAGCAGTTCTTC
TRBJ2-2 NA TRBD2 18 TRBV9 CASTRGRGTSGGTGELFF TGTGCCAGCACTCGTGGTAGGGGTACTAGCGGGGGCACCGGGGAGCTGTTTTTT
TRBJ2-7 few NA 13 TRBV27 CATQSRGGYEQYF TGTGCCACTCAAAGCAGGGGCGGCTACGAGCAGTACTTC
TRBJ2-1 NA NA 15 TRBV19 CASRSRTRPLNEQFF TGTGCCAGTAGAAGTCGGACCCGACCTCTCAATGAGCAGTTCTTC
TRBJ2-3 NA NA 14 TRBV27 CASTDIWGTDTQYF TGTGCCAGCACGGATATATGGGGCACAGATACGCAGTATTTT
TRBJ1-5 NA NA 15 TRBV13 CASSFGRSPNQPQHF TGTGCCAGCAGCTTTGGACGGTCTCCCAATCAGCCCCAGCATTTT
TRBJ2-4 NA NA 16 TRBV28 CASSFQLGITKNIQYF TGTGCCAGCAGTTTTCAGTTAGGGATTACCAAAAACATTCAGTACTTC
TRBJ2-1 NA NA 9 TRBV10-1 CARTNEQFF TGCGCCAGGACAAATGAGCAGTTCTTC
TRBJ2-2 NA NA 14 TRBV11-2 CASTLRGGGGELFF TGTGCCAGCACCCTTAGGGGGGGCGGCGGGGAGCTGTTTTTT
TRBJ1-5 few NA 10 TRBV6-1 CASGRQPQHF TGTGCCAGCGGGCGGCAGCCCCAGCATTTT
TRBJ2-1 NA TRBD1 14 TRBV10-1 CASSEGTGANEQFF TGCGCCAGCAGTGAGGGGACAGGGGCTAATGAGCAGTTCTTC
TRBJ2-3 NA NA 14 TRBV27 CASSLTVSTDTQYF TGTGCCAGCAGTTTGACGGTTAGCACAGATACGCAGTATTTT
TRBJ2-5 NA NA 13 TRBV10-3 CAIRGALQETQYF TGTGCCATCAGGGGTGCTCTCCAAGAGACCCAGTACTTC
TRBJ2-7 once NA 16 TRBV28 CASSLQIGLPSYEQYF TGTGCCAGCAGTTTACAGATCGGCCTTCCATCCTACGAGCAGTACTTC
TRBJ2-1 NA NA 14 TRBV28 CASSFQADYNEQFF TGTGCCAGCAGTTTTCAGGCAGACTACAATGAGCAGTTCTTC
TRBJ2-7 NA TRBD1 16 TRBV30 CAWSSPGTGTFYEQYF TGTGCCTGGAGTTCTCCCGGGACAGGGACTTTCTACGAGCAGTACTTC
TRBJ2-3 NA NA 16 TRBV6-1 CASSELWGESTDTQYF TGTGCCAGCAGTGAATTGTGGGGAGAGTCCACAGATACGCAGTATTTT
TRBJ2-7 NA TRBD2 16 TRBV7-6 CASSLGAGTSRQEQYF TGTGCCAGCAGCTTAGGCGCCGGGACTAGCCGGCAAGAGCAGTACTTC
TRBJ2-2 once TRBD2 17 TRBV11-2 CASSYAPAGGDTGELFF TGTGCCAGCAGCTATGCCCCCGCGGGGGGCGACACCGGGGAGCTGTTTTTT
TRBJ2-7 NA TRBD2 16 TRBV6-4 CASSDSSASGPREQYF TGTGCCAGCAGTGACTCGAGTGCTAGCGGTCCTCGGGAGCAGTACTTC
TRBJ1-5 NA NA 14 TRBV7-8 CASSRERNVGPQHF TGTGCCAGCAGCCGCGAGAGGAATGTAGGGCCCCAGCATTTT
TRBJ1-2 NA NA 13 TRBV7-9 CASSLGGSYGYTF TGTGCCAGCAGCTTAGGTGGGAGCTATGGCTACACCTTC
TRBJ2-2 NA NA 16 TRBV11-2 CASSPTASDNTGELFF TGTGCCAGCAGCCCGACAGCCTCCGATAACACCGGGGAGCTGTTTTTT
TRBJ2-2 NA TRBD2 16 TRBV27 CASSSGTSGGTGELFF TGTGCCAGCAGTTCCGGGACTAGCGGGGGGACCGGGGAGCTGTTTTTT
TRBJ1-5 NA NA 16 TRBV4-1 CASSQDFEGGNQPQHF TGCGCCAGCAGCCAAGATTTTGAGGGGGGCAATCAGCCCCAGCATTTT
TRBJ2-7 few NA 13 TRBV7-2 CASSFGGSYEQYF TGTGCCAGCAGCTTTGGGGGGTCCTACGAGCAGTACTTC
TRBJ2-1 NA NA 14 TRBV27 CASSLWLEANEQFF TGTGCCAGCAGTTTATGGCTGGAGGCCAATGAGCAGTTCTTC
TRBJ2-1 NA TRBD2 20 TRBV4-1 CASSQEDGLAGAPAGNEQFF TGCGCCAGCAGCCAAGAGGACGGACTAGCGGGAGCCCCGGCGGGGAATGAGCAGTTCTTC
TRBJ2-1 NA NA 15 TRBV11-2 CASSLPRVGGGEQFF TGTGCCAGCAGCTTACCCCGCGTCGGGGGCGGTGAGCAGTTCTTC
TRBJ2-5 NA NA 14 TRBV29-1 CSVEVELNGATQYF TGCAGCGTTGAAGTGGAACTAAACGGGGCGACCCAGTACTTC